This TCR beta chain came from a study of T cell responses to AZD1222 COVID-19 vaccine. Remarks on this clone: Antigen unknown.

Germline values: CDR1 WNHNN, CDR2 SYGVQD (reference sequence). V lost 3 bases, J lost 6 bases, and 4 bases stayed unmatched. The CDR3 is 13 residues long. Profiling relied on immunoSEQ multiplex PCR, and the TCRdb table lists in-frame clones only, not all of them. The table has about 120,000 clones, around 90% seen once. Findings and limits, study-wide: Baseline testing showed seropositivity in only six or seven AZD1222 recipients. Females made up more of the donors, who were largely white British, and clonal diversity may have come out too low.

This clonotype originated in an adult in good health. The starting material was peripheral blood, obtained on day 0 of AZD1222 vaccination. V and J are TRBV10-1 and TRBJ2-7; 8 bases agree with TRBD2. The CDR3 sequence: CASSDGLAVEQYF. CDR3 DNA: TGCGCCAGCAGTGACGGACTAGCTGTCGAGCAGTACTTC.